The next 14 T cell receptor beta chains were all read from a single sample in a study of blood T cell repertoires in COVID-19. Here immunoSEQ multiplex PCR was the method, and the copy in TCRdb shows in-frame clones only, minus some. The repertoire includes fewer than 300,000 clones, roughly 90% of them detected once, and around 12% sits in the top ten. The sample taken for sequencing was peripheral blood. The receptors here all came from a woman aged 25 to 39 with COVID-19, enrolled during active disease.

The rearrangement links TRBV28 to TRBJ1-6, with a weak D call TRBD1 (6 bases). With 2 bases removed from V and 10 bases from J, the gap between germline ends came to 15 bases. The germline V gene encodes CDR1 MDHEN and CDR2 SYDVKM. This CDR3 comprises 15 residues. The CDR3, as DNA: TGTGCCAGCAGTTTACCCCAGACAGGTAGCTCACCCCTCCACTTT. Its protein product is CASSLPQTGSSPLHF.

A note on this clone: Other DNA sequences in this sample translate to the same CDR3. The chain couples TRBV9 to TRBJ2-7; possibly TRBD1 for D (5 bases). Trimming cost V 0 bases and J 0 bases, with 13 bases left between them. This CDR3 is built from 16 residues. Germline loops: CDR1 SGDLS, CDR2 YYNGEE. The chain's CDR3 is CASSVDGGADSYEQYF. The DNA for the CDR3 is TGTGCCAGCAGCGTAGATGGTGGGGCGGACTCCTACGAGCAGTACTTC.

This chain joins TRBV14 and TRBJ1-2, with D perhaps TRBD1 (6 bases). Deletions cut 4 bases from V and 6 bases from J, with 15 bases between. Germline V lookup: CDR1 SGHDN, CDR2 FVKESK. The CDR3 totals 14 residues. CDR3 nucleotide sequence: TGTGCCAGCAGCCCAAGGGGGTCTCGGAATGGCTACACCTTC. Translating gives CASSPRGSRNGYTF.

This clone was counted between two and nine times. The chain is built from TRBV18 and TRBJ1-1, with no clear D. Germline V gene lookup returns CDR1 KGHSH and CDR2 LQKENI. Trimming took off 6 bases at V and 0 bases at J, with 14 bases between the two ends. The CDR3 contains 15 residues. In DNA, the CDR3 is TGTGCCAGCTCTCACTCAGGCACCATGAACACTGAAGCTTTCTTT. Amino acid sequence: CASSHSGTMNTEAFF.

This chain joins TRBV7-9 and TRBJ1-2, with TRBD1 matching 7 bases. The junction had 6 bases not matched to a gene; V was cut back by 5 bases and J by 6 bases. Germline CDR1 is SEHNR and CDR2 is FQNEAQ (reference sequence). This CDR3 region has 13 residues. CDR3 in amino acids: CASSQGQWDGYTF. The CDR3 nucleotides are TGTGCCAGCAGCCAGGGACAGTGGGATGGCTACACCTTC.

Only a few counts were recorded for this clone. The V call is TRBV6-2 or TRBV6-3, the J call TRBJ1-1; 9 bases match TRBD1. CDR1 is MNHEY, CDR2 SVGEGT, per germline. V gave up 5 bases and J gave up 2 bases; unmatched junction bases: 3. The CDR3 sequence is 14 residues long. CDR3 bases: TGTGCCAGCAGTGTGGGACAGGGAAACACTGAAGCTTTCTTT. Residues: CASSVGQGNTEAFF.

In DNA, the CDR3 is TGCGCCAGCAGCTTGGGACAGGCCTGGGGCTACACCTTC. This codes for CASSLGQAWGYTF. The chain employs TRBV5-1 and TRBJ1-2; tentatively, D is TRBD1 (6 bases). The CDR3 has 13 residues. CDR1 is SGHRS and CDR2 is YFSETQ in the germline V gene. Trimming removed 0 bases from V and 8 bases from J, with 11 bases in between.

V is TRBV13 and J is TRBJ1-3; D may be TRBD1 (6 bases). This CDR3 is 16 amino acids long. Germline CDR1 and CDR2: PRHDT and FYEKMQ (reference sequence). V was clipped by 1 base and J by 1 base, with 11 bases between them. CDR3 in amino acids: CASSLEARGSGNTIYF. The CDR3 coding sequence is TGTGCCAGCAGCTTAGAGGCCAGGGGTTCTGGAAACACCATATATTTT.

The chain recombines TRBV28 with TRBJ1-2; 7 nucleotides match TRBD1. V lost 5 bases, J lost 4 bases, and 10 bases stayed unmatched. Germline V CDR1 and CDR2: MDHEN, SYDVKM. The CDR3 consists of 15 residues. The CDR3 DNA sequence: TGTGCCAGCAGTCCACAGGGGCGTACGCTCTATGGCTACACCTTC. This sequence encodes CASSPQGRTLYGYTF.

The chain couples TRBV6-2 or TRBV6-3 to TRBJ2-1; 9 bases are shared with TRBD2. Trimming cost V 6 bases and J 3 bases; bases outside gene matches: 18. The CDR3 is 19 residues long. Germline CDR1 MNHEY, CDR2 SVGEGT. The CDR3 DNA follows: TGTGCCAGCAGCTCCGACAGCACCGCGGCGGGGGGGATCTACAATGAGCAGTTCTTC. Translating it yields CASSSDSTAAGGIYNEQFF.

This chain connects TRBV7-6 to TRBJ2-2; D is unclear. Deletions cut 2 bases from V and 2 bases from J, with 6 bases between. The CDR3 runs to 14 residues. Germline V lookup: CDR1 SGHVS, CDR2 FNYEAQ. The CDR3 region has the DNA TGTGCCAGCAGCTTAATACTAAACACCGGGGAGCTGTTTTTT. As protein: CASSLILNTGELFF.

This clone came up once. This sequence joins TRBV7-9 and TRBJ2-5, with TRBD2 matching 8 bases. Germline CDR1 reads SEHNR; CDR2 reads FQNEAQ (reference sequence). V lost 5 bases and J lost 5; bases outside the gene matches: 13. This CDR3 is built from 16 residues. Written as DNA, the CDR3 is TGTGCCAGCAGCCCCCGGGGGGGGGCGGGGTACGAGACCCAGTACTTC. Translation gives CASSPRGGAGYETQYF.

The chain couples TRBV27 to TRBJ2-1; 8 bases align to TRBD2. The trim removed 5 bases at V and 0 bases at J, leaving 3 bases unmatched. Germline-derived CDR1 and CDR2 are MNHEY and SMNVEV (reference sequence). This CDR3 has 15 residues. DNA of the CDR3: TGTGCCAGCAGTGGAGCGGGGGCCTCCTACAATGAGCAGTTCTTC. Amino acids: CASSGAGASYNEQFF.

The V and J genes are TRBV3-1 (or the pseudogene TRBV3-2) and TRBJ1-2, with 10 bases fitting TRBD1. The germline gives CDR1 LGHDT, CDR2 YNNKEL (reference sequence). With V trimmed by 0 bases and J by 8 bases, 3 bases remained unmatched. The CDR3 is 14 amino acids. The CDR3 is CASSQDGTGVGYTF. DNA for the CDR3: TGTGCCAGCAGCCAAGATGGGACAGGGGTAGGCTACACCTTC.